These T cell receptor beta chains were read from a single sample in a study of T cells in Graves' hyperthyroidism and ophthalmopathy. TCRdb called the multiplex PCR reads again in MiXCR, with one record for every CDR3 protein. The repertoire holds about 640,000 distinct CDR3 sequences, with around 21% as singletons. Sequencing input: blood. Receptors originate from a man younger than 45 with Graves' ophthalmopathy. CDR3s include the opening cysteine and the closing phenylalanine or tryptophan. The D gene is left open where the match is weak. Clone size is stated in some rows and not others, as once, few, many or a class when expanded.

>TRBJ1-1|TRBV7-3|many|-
TGTGCCAGCAGCCCCCAGGCAGGGTACGGCACTGAAGCTTTCTTT
CASSPQAGYGTEAFF
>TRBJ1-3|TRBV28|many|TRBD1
TGTGCCAGCAGTTCGACAGGGGCTGGAAACACCATATATTTT
CASSSTGAGNTIYF
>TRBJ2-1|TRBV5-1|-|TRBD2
TGCGCCAGCAGACAACTAGCGAACAATGAGCAGTTCTTC
CASRQLANNEQFF
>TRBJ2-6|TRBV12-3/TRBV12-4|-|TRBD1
TGTGCCAGCAGTTTAGCGCGACAGGGGACCTTCTCTGGGGCCAACGTCCTGACTTTC
CASSLARQGTFSGANVLTF
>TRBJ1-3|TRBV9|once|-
TGTGCCAGCAGCGACACCTTCTCTGGAAACACCATATATTTT
CASSDTFSGNTIYF
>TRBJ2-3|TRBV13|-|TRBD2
TGTGCCAGCAGCTTAGGAGGGAGGGCCGGAGATACGCAGTATTTT
CASSLGGRAGDTQYF
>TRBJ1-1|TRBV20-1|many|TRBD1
TGCAGTGCTAGGCGGACAGGGGCGAACACTGAAGCTTTCTTT
CSARRTGANTEAFF
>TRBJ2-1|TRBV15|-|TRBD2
TGTGCCACCAGCACAGCGCCGGGACTAGCATACAATGAGCAGTTCTTC
CATSTAPGLAYNEQFF
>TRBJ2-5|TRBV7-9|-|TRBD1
TGTGCCAGCAGCTCACGGACAGGTGGTCAAGAGACCCAGTACTTC
CASSSRTGGQETQYF
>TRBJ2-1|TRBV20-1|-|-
TGCAGTGCCTTCTCCGGGACTCATGCCTACAATGAGCAGTTCTTC
CSAFSGTHAYNEQFF
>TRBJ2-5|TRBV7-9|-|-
TGTGCCAGCAGCTTAACGTTCGGCGGCGAGACCCAGTACTTC
CASSLTFGGETQYF
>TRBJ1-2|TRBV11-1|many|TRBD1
TGTGCCAGCAGCCCCGACAGGGGCAACGGCTACACCTTC
CASSPDRGNGYTF
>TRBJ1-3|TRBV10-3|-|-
TGTGCCATCAGTGAGTCGATGGCAGCCACGTTCTCTGGAAACACCATATATTTT
CAISESMAATFSGNTIYF
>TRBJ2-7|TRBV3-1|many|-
TGTGCCAGCAGCCGCAGTCAGGACTCCTACGAGCAGTACTTC
CASSRSQDSYEQYF
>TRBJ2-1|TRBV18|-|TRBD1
TGTGCCAGCTTACCCGAAACTTGGGACAGCTACAATGAGCAGTTCTTC
CASLPETWDSYNEQFF
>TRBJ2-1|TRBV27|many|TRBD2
TGTGCCAGCAGTTTTCGACCTAGCGGGAGGGTTAAGGTTGAGCAGTTCTTC
CASSFRPSGRVKVEQFF
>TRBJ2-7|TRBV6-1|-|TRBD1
TGTGCCAGCAGGACTTATTCTACAGGGGAAGCTTACGAGCAGTACTTC
CASRTYSTGEAYEQYF
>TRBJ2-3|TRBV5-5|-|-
TGTGCCAGCAGCTTGGGGGGAGTCATTACAGATACGCAGTATTTT
CASSLGGVITDTQYF
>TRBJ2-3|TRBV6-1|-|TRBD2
TGTGCCAGCGGGCTAGCGGGAGGCAGCACAGATACGCAGTATTTT
CASGLAGGSTDTQYF
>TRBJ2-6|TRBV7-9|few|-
TGTGCCAGCAGCTCCGGGTTTGCCTCTGGGGCCAACGTCCTGACTTTC
CASSSGFASGANVLTF
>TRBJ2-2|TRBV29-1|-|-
TGCAGCGTTGTGTCGACTGATAACACCGGGGAGCTGTTTTTT
CSVVSTDNTGELFF
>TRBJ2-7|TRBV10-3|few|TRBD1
TGTGCCATCAGGGAGGGACAGGGCCTTACCTACGAGCAGTACTTC
CAIREGQGLTYEQYF
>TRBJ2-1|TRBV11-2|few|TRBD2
TGTGCCAGCAGCTCCCAGGGAGGACTAGCGGGCTCTTACAATGAGCAGTTCTTC
CASSSQGGLAGSYNEQFF
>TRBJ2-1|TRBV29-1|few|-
TGCAGCTCCGGGACGGAGTCCTACAATGAGCAGTTCTTC
CSSGTESYNEQFF
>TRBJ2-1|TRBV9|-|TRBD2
TGTGCCAGCAGCTCGCGGGTAGCGGGGGACAATGAGCAGTTCTTC
CASSSRVAGDNEQFF
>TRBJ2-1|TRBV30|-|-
TGTGCCTGGAGTATCCTAGCAGTTTACAATGAGCAGTTCTTC
CAWSILAVYNEQFF
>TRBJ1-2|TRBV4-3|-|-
TGCGCCAGCAGCCAAGATCTCGACATTTTTTATGGCTACACCTTC
CASSQDLDIFYGYTF
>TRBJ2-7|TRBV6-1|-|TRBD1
TGTGCCAGCAGTTCGCGGACAGGACATCCATACGAGCAGTACTTC
CASSSRTGHPYEQYF
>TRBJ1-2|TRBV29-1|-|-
TGCAGCGCTCAGGGGCGAGACTATGGCTACACCTTC
CSAQGRDYGYTF
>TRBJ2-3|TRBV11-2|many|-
TGTGCAGCCGGCAGGTCGAACACAGATACGCAGTATTTT
CAAGRSNTDTQYF
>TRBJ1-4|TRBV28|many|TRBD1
TGTGCCAGCAGTCTTGGACAGGGTGAAGAAAAACTGTTTTTT
CASSLGQGEEKLFF
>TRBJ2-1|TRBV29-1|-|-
TGCAGCGTATTTGGCAGACTCAATGAGCAGTTCTTC
CSVFGRLNEQFF
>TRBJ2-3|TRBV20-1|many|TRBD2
TGCAGTGCTAGGCTAGGTCTAGCGGGTACAGATACGCAGTATTTT
CSARLGLAGTDTQYF
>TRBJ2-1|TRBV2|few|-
TGTGCCAGCACGCCCGCCGTTGGAGCGGGCTACAATGAGCAGTTCTTC
CASTPAVGAGYNEQFF
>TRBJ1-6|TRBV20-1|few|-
TGCAGTGGCAGGGGACCAAATTCACCCCTCCACTTT
CSGRGPNSPLHF
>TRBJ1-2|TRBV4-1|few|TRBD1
TGCGCCAGCAGCCAAGGATCCCCTCGGGACAGGGGGCGGAATGGCTACACCTTC
CASSQGSPRDRGRNGYTF
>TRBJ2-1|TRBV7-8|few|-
TGTGCCAGCAGCTCAGGGGGGGGGCTAAACTACAATGAGCAGTTCTTC
CASSSGGGLNYNEQFF
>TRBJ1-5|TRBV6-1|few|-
TGTGCCAGCAGGGACAGAGCAGCCTATAGCAATCAGCCCCAGCATTTT
CASRDRAAYSNQPQHF
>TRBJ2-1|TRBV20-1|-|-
TGCAGTGCTAGGGGCCCCATTAGTAGGGAGCAGTTCTTC
CSARGPISREQFF
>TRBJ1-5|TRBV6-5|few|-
TGTGCCAGCAGTTACGATACACGCAATCAGCCCCAGCATTTT
CASSYDTRNQPQHF
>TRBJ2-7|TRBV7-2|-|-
TGTGCCAGCAGCAGATCCTCGGGGTTCGCCGGGCAGTACTTC
CASSRSSGFAGQYF
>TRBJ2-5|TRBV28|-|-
TGTGCCAGCAGCCCCACTGGGGCAGAAGAGACCCAGTACTTC
CASSPTGAEETQYF
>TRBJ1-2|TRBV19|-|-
TGTGCCAGTAGTGCGATATATGGCTACACCTTC
CASSAIYGYTF
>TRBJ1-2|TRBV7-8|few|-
TGTGCCAGCAGCTCACAGGACCGCGGGCACAATGGCTACACCTTC
CASSSQDRGHNGYTF
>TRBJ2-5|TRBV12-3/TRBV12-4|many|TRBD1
TGTGCCAGCAGCCCCGACCAGGGGGCCGAAGAGACCCAGTACTTC
CASSPDQGAEETQYF
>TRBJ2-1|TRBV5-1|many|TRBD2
TGCGCCAGCGCCGGGGCTAGCGGGAGGTCTGAGCAGTTCTTC
CASAGASGRSEQFF
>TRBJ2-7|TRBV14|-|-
TGTGCCAGCAGCCACCTCCGGGACACATCCTACGAGCAGTACTTC
CASSHLRDTSYEQYF
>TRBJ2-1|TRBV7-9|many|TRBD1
TGTGCCAGCAGCCCTTATACGGGACAGCCTAATGAGCAGTTCTTC
CASSPYTGQPNEQFF
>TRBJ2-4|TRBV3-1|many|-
TGTGCCAGCAGCCAAATGACGTTAGCCAAAAACATTCAGTACTTC
CASSQMTLAKNIQYF
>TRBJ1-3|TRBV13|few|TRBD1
TGTGCCAGCAGCCTCGCATTCCCGCAACTGATAACCGGGACAGGGGAACCTGGAAACACCATATATTTT
CASSLAFPQLITGTGEPGNTIYF
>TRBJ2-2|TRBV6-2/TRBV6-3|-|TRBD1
TGTGCCACCGCGGGACAGGGCTTCACCGGGGAGCTGTTTTTT
CATAGQGFTGELFF
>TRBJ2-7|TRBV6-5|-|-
TGTGCCAGCAGTTACGATAGCAGGGCATCCTACGAGCAGTACTTC
CASSYDSRASYEQYF
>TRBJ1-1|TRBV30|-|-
TGTGCCTGGGGCGGAGGAGGGGTTGAAGCTTTCTTT
CAWGGGGVEAFF